Below, one TCR beta chain is given with its context. Its antigen is not known. Researchers ran the PCR with 60 Vbeta and 13 Jbeta primers. Per the original data handling: As a later analysis found, there were 70 million to 100 million unique TCR beta chains, of which roughly 11 million were shared. Using immunoSEQ multiplex PCR, the repertoire was profiled, and TCRdb retains in-frame clones only, with some absent. That table supplies the V and J calls and clone size; D and trimming were determined from the DNA. This sample yields about 150,000 clones, of which nearly 80% are seen a single time; 3% belongs to the top ten. The sample comes from a study of cytomegalovirus exposure and HLA in healthy donors. For the study at large: Of 300 to 500 genotyped donors, roughly 76% grouped in the Caucasian-associated ancestry cluster.

Points from the study as a whole: The authors listed 180 or so TCR beta chains as cytomegalovirus-associated. Three chains linked to CMV were shown in vitro to be specific for CMV antigens.

This TCR derives from a man aged 40-49 years in good health and CMV-seropositive. Sequences were obtained from PBMCs.

CDR3 sequence (DNA): TGTGCCAGCGCGCTCCCTCCGAGGACAGGGCTCCGCGAGACCCAGTACTTC. This gives the protein CASALPPRTGLRETQYF. J is TRBJ2-5 and V is TRBV7-3, with TRBD1 matching over 8 bases. This CDR3 has 17 amino acids. J lost 5 bases, V lost 8 bases, and 19 bases had no gene match. Germline-derived CDR1 and CDR2 are SGHTA and FQGTGA.